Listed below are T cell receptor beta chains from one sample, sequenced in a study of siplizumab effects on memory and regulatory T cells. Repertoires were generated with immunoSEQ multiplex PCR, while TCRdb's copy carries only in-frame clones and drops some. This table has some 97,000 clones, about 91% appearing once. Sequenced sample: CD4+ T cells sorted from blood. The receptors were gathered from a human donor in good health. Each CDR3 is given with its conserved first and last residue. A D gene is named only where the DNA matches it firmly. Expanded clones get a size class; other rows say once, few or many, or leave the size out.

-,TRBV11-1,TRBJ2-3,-,CASSLEGGSTDTQYF,TGTGCCAGCAGCTTAGAGGGGGGAAGCACAGATACGCAGTATTTT
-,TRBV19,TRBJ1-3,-,CASRDTSSGNTIYF,TGTGCCAGTAGGGACACCAGCTCTGGAAACACCATATATTTT
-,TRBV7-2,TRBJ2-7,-,CASSLAGQVGEQYF,TGTGCCAGCAGCTTAGCTGGCCAGGTGGGCGAGCAGTACTTC
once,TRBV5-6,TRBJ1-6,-,CASSPPQGSPLHF,TGTGCCAGCAGCCCGCCCCAGGGTTCACCCCTCCACTTT
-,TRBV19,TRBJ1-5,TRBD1,CASTGQVTNQPQHF,TGTGCCAGTACGGGACAGGTTACCAATCAGCCCCAGCATTTT
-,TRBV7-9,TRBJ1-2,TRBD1,CASSSADRVLRGYTF,TGTGCCAGCAGCTCCGCGGACAGGGTACTCAGGGGCTACACCTTC
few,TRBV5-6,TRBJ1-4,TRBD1,CASSAFRGKASNEKLFF,TGTGCCAGCAGCGCTTTCAGGGGGAAGGCCTCTAATGAAAAACTGTTTTTT
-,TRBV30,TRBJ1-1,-,CAWSGDWTEAFF,TGTGCCTGGAGTGGAGATTGGACTGAAGCTTTCTTT
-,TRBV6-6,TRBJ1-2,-,CASRPGRHDYGYTF,TGTGCCAGCAGGCCGGGGAGGCACGACTATGGCTACACCTTC
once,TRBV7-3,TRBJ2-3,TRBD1,CASSRTGPLSDTQYF,TGTGCCAGCAGCCGGACAGGGCCCTTATCGGATACGCAGTATTTT
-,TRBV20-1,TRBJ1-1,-,CSASPNTEAFF,TGCAGTGCTAGTCCCAACACTGAAGCTTTCTTT
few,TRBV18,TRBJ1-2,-,CASSPSTEYYGYTF,TGTGCCAGCTCACCCTCGACAGAATACTATGGCTACACCTTC
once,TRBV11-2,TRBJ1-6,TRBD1,CASSLWTGDTSPLHF,TGTGCCAGCAGCCTCTGGACAGGGGATACTTCACCCCTCCACTTT
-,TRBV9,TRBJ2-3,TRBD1,CASSSGTGSTQYF,TGTGCCAGCAGCTCCGGGACAGGGAGTACGCAGTATTTT
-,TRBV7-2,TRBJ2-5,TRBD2,CASSQGASGGILKTQYF,TGTGCCAGCAGCCAGGGCGCTAGCGGGGGGATTTTGAAGACCCAGTACTTC
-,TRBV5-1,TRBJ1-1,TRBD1,CASSLKTGMNTEAFF,TGCGCCAGCAGCTTGAAGACAGGGATGAACACTGAAGCTTTCTTT
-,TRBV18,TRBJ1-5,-,CASSTTGNINQPQHF,TGTGCCAGCTCAACCACGGGGAATATCAATCAGCCCCAGCATTTT
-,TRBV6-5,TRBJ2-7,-,CASSRTALYEQYF,TGTGCCAGCAGTCGGACAGCTCTTTACGAGCAGTACTTC
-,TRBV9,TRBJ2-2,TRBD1,CASSPGTGNTGELFF,TGTGCCAGCAGCCCCGGGACAGGGAACACCGGGGAGCTGTTTTTT
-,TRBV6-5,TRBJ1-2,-,CASGVSYGYTF,TGTGCCAGCGGGGTTTCCTATGGCTACACCTTC
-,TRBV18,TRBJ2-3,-,CASSRQSTDTQYF,TGTGCCAGCTCAAGACAGAGCACAGATACGCAGTATTTT
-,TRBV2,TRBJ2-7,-,CASVPGATLEQYF,TGTGCCAGCGTCCCGGGTGCGACCCTCGAGCAGTACTTC
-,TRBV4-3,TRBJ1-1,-,CASSQYHRQNTEAFF,TGCGCCAGCAGCCAATATCATCGTCAGAACACTGAAGCTTTCTTT